This is a list of T cell receptor beta chains from one sample in a study of T cell repertoires in cytomegalovirus infection. TCRdb reprocessed the reads via MiXCR and lists one record per CDR3 protein. Among around 130,000 distinct CDR3 sequences, roughly 9% were seen once, and the ten largest hold around 9.1%. The material sequenced was PBMCs. The receptors here all came from a human donor in good health (CMV status not recorded). Some clones in this sample may be carry-over from other donors' samples. Each CDR3 is given with its conserved first and last residue. D genes are given only for firm matches. Some rows have no size entry. The others give once, few or many, or a class for an expanded clone.

NA	TRBV20-1	TRBJ1-1	NA	TGCAGTGCTAGGTGGAGGGGAACCGCTGAAGCTTTCTTT	CSARWRGTAEAFF
NA	TRBV20-1	TRBJ2-5	NA	TGCAGTGCTAGAGTGAACGGGCTGCCCCAAGAGACCCAGTACTTC	CSARVNGLPQETQYF
NA	TRBV20-1	TRBJ1-1	NA	TGCAGTGCTAGAGATCCCAGCAGAGGGACTGAAGCTTTCTTT	CSARDPSRGTEAFF
NA	TRBV28	TRBJ2-7	NA	TGTGCCAGCACCCGAGGTCAGTTCTACTCCTACGAGCAGTACTTC	CASTRGQFYSYEQYF
many	TRBV28	TRBJ2-1	TRBD2	TGTGCCAGTAGACTAGCGGGGAATGAGCAGTTCTTC	CASRLAGNEQFF
many	TRBV7-8	TRBJ2-5	TRBD1	TGTGCCAGCAGCTTGCGACAGGGGTCCCCTGTTCAAGAGACCCAGTACTTC	CASSLRQGSPVQETQYF
many	TRBV19	TRBJ1-1	NA	TGTGCCAGTAGTGCCTATACAGGGACGGCGAACACTGAAGCTTTCTTT	CASSAYTGTANTEAFF
many	TRBV7-9	TRBJ2-7	TRBD2	TGTGCCAGCAGCTTAAAAATAGCGGGGGGGCGATACGAGCAGTACTTC	CASSLKIAGGRYEQYF
NA	TRBV28	TRBJ1-1	NA	TGTGCCAGCAGCCCCCTTTACCGGGGGAGATCAGCTGAAGCTTTCTTT	CASSPLYRGRSAEAFF
many	TRBV7-9	TRBJ1-3	TRBD1	TGTGCCAGCACCTTGGGGACAGCTGGAAACACCATATATTTT	CASTLGTAGNTIYF
many	TRBV7-8	TRBJ1-6	NA	TGTGCCAGCAGCTTAATCAGTTGGGGTGGGGATTCACCCCTCCACTTT	CASSLISWGGDSPLHF
NA	TRBV20-1	TRBJ1-1	NA	TGCAGTGCTAGAGATCGAGGGAGGGGGGGTGCGAACACTGAAGCTTTCTTT	CSARDRGRGGANTEAFF
many	TRBV7-2	TRBJ1-5	NA	TGTGCCAGCAGCTTAGAGGGGAGCACCAAGGGGCAGCCCCAGCATTTT	CASSLEGSTKGQPQHF
few	TRBV5-1	TRBJ2-7	NA	TGCGCCAGCAGCTCGGGACCGACCTACGAGCAGTACTTC	CASSSGPTYEQYF
NA	TRBV7-6	TRBJ1-1	TRBD1	TGTGCCAGCAGGTTCCAGGGGGCAAAGGACACTGAAGCTTTCTTT	CASRFQGAKDTEAFF
many	TRBV7-2	TRBJ2-7	TRBD1	TGTGCCAGTTTACCCGCGACAGGGACCTACGAGCAGTACTTC	CASLPATGTYEQYF
few	TRBV29-1	TRBJ1-1	NA	TGCAGCGTGGGACCGGGATCGGCCACTGAAGCTTTCTTT	CSVGPGSATEAFF
many	TRBV28	TRBJ1-3	NA	TGTGCCAGCAGTACCATACGGAACTTCTCTGGAAACACCATATATTTT	CASSTIRNFSGNTIYF
many	TRBV5-1	TRBJ1-1	NA	TGCGCCAGCTCTTACACTACGGACACTGAAGCTTTCTTT	CASSYTTDTEAFF
NA	TRBV12-3/TRBV12-4	TRBJ1-1	TRBD1	TGTGCCAGCAGCTTAACAGGGGGCGCCGGGAACACTGAAGCTTTCTTT	CASSLTGGAGNTEAFF
many	TRBV12-3/TRBV12-4	TRBJ1-1	NA	TGTGCCAGCAGCAAGACAGGAGGGAACACTGAAGCTTTCTTT	CASSKTGGNTEAFF
few	TRBV5-1	TRBJ1-6	TRBD1	TGCGCCAGCAGCCAAGGGACAGGGCATTCACCCCTCCACTTT	CASSQGTGHSPLHF
few	TRBV12-3/TRBV12-4	TRBJ2-5	NA	TGTGCCAGCAGTTTAGCGGACCGATTAGAGACCCAGTACTTC	CASSLADRLETQYF
many	TRBV14	TRBJ2-5	NA	TGTGCCAGCAGCCAAGCCTCGGTTCAGACCCAGTACTTC	CASSQASVQTQYF
NA	TRBV7-6	TRBJ1-3	NA	TGTGCCAGCAGCTTAGGACGCTCCTCTGGAAACACCATATATTTT	CASSLGRSSGNTIYF
NA	TRBV13	TRBJ2-7	NA	TGTGCCAGCAGCTCCGTTAACCAAATCCCGTACTTC	CASSSVNQIPYF
few	TRBV2	TRBJ2-3	TRBD2	TGTGCCAGCAGTGTTAGCGGGTCTAGCACAGATACGCAGTATTTT	CASSVSGSSTDTQYF
many	TRBV5-4	TRBJ2-2	TRBD2	TGTGCCAGCAGCTTCATAGCGGGGGCGAACACCGGGGAGCTGTTTTTT	CASSFIAGANTGELFF
many	TRBV6-1	TRBJ2-1	NA	TGTGCCAGCAGCCGGACAACCACACCAAGCTCCTACAATGAGCAGTTCTTC	CASSRTTTPSSYNEQFF
many	TRBV7-9	TRBJ1-6	TRBD1	TGTGCCAGCAGCCCACGGACAGGGACTAATTCACCCCTCCACTTT	CASSPRTGTNSPLHF
many	TRBV28	TRBJ2-1	NA	TGTGCCAGCTGGACAGCTTACAATGAGCAGTTCTTC	CASWTAYNEQFF
NA	TRBV9	TRBJ1-3	NA	TGTGCCAGCAGCGGAACTGAGACCTCTGGAAACACCATATATTTT	CASSGTETSGNTIYF
few	TRBV19	TRBJ2-6	NA	TGTGCCAGTAAGTCGGCAGGGAGAATGTCTGGGGCCAACGTCCTGACTTTC	CASKSAGRMSGANVLTF
many	TRBV5-6	TRBJ1-1	TRBD1	TGTGCCAGCAGCTTCAGGACAGGTTTGAACACTGAAGCTTTCTTT	CASSFRTGLNTEAFF
many	TRBV7-9	TRBJ1-1	NA	TGTGCCAGCACCCCCATGGGACTGGAAGCTTTCTTT	CASTPMGLEAFF
many	TRBV7-9	TRBJ1-1	NA	TGTGCCAGCAGCTTCAGTAATCTGAACACTGAAGCTTTCTTT	CASSFSNLNTEAFF
many	TRBV20-1	TRBJ1-4	NA	TGCAGTGCTCTCGATTCTGCCGCAACTAATGAAAAACTGTTTTTT	CSALDSAATNEKLFF
many	TRBV7-6	TRBJ1-1	NA	TGTGCCAGCAGCTTAGGTGTTGAACCCTTGGCCGCTGAAGCTTTCTTT	CASSLGVEPLAAEAFF
many	TRBV2	TRBJ1-1	NA	TGTGCCAGCAGTGAAACGGCGGGTAACACTGAAGCTTTCTTT	CASSETAGNTEAFF
many	TRBV7-9	TRBJ1-4	NA	TGTGCCAGCAGCCAGAGTCAACTATCTAATGAAAAACTGTTTTTT	CASSQSQLSNEKLFF
many	TRBV7-2	TRBJ2-2	NA	TGTGCCAGCAGCGTGACTAGCGGGGAGCTGTTTTTT	CASSVTSGELFF
many	TRBV19	TRBJ1-5	NA	TGTGCCAGTAAGGTCCAGGGGAATCAGCCCCAGCATTTT	CASKVQGNQPQHF
many	TRBV12-3/TRBV12-4	TRBJ1-3	NA	TGTGCCGGGGGGAAGAGCTCTGGAAACACCATATATTTT	CAGGKSSGNTIYF
many	TRBV28	TRBJ2-6	NA	TGTGCCAGCACCCAGGGGACCCCTGGGGCCAACGTCCTGACTTTC	CASTQGTPGANVLTF
many	TRBV4-2	TRBJ1-5	NA	TGTGCCAGCAGCCAAGAGGTCGGGAGGGGCGGAAATCAGCCCCAGCATTTT	CASSQEVGRGGNQPQHF
many	TRBV7-2	TRBJ1-1	NA	TGTGCCAGCAGCTTAGTCGCGTATGAAGCTTTCTTT	CASSLVAYEAFF
many	TRBV5-1	TRBJ2-6	NA	TGCGCCAGCAGTGGGGGGGGCCTGGGGGCCAACGTCCTGACTTTC	CASSGGGLGANVLTF
medium-sized	TRBV7-2	TRBJ2-5	TRBD2	TGTGCCAGCAGCCAACTAGCGGGGACCCAAGAGACCCAGTACTTC	CASSQLAGTQETQYF
few	TRBV6-6	TRBJ2-2	TRBD2	TGTGCCAGCAGTTACGGGCGGGGGGAACCCGGGGAGCTGTTTTTT	CASSYGRGEPGELFF
few	TRBV20-1	TRBJ2-1	NA	TGCAGTTCACCGAAGGGACCCTCCTACAATGAGCAGTTCTTC	CSSPKGPSYNEQFF
many	TRBV6-1	TRBJ2-3	TRBD2	TGTGCCGGCCCGGGGGGAGCGGGAACCCCTGCGCAGTATTTT	CAGPGGAGTPAQYF
many	TRBV6-2/TRBV6-3	TRBJ2-5	TRBD2	TGTGCCAGCAGGCTCTCGGGGGGACGGAGCGAGACCCAGTACTTC	CASRLSGGRSETQYF